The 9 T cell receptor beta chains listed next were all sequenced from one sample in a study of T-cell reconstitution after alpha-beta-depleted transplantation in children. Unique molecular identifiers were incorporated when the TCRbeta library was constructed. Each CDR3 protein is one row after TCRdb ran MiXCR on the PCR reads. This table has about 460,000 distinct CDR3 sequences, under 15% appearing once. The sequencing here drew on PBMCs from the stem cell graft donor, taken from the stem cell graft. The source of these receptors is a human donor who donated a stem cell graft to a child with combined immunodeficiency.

The CDR3 DNA is TGTGCCAGCAGTTTCACTAGCCAAAATTGGGACAATGAGCAGTTCTTC. It codes for CASSFTSQNWDNEQFF. V gene TRBV12-3 or TRBV12-4 combines with J gene TRBJ2-1, with D possibly TRBD2 on 6 matching bases. V lost 3 bases and J 5 bases, leaving 17 bases between the germline ends. This CDR3 has 16 residues.

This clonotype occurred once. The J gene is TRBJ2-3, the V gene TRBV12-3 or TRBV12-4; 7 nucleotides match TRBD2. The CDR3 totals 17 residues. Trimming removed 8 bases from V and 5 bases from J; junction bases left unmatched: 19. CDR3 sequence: CASLLPRPGERGDTQYF. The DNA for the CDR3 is TGTGCCAGCCTGTTGCCGCGGCCGGGGGAGCGGGGAGATACGCAGTATTTT.

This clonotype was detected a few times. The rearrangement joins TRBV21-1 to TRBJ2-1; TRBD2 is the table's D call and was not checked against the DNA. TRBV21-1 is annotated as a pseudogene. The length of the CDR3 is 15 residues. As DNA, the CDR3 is TGTGCCAGCAGCAAACCAGGGCCCTCCTACAATGAGCAGTTCTTC. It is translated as CASSKPGPSYNEQFF.

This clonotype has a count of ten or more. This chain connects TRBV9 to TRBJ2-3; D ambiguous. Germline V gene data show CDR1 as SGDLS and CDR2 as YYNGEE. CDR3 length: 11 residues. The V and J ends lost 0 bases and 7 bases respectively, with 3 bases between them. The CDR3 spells CASSVGNTQYF. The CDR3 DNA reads TGTGCCAGCAGCGTAGGAAATACGCAGTATTTT.

In DNA form, the CDR3 reads TGTGCCAGCAGCTCCGACTTCTATGGCTACACCTTC. Translation: CASSSDFYGYTF. The rearrangement uses TRBV7-9 and TRBJ1-2; D is undetermined. Germline CDR1 SEHNR, CDR2 FQNEAQ (reference sequence). V lost 4 bases and J 4 bases, leaving 7 bases between the germline ends. The CDR3 has 12 amino acids.

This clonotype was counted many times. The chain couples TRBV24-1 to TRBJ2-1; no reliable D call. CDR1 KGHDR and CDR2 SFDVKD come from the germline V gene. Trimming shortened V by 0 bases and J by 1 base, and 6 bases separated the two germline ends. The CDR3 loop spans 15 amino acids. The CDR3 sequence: CATSDLSDSYNEQFF. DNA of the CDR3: TGTGCCACCAGTGATTTGTCGGATTCCTACAATGAGCAGTTCTTC.

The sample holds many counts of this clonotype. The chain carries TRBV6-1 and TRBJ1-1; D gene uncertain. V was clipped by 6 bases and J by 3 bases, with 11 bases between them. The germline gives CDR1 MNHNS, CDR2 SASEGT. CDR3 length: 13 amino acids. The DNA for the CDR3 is TGTGCCAGCAGACCAGACGGGTACACTGAAGCTTTCTTT. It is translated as CASRPDGYTEAFF.

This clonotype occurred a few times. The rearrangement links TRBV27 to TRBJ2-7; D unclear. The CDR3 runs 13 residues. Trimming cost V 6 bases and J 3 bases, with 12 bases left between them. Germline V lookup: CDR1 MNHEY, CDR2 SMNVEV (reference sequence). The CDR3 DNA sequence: TGTGCCAGCAGCCTCCTGTGGGGCTACGAGCAGTACTTC. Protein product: CASSLLWGYEQYF.

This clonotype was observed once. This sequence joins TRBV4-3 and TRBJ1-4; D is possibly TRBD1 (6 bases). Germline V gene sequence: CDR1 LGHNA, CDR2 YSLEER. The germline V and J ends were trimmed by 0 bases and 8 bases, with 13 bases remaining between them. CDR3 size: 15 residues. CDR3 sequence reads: CASSQEILRGEKLFF. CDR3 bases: TGCGCCAGCAGCCAAGAAATACTGAGGGGGGAAAAACTGTTTTTT.